This T cell receptor (beta chain) was sequenced in a study of cytomegalovirus exposure and HLA in healthy donors. Notes on the study in general: A reported reduction in N-insertions relative to the approximately 670-donor mean was seen in an Asian-associated ancestry cluster in a later analysis. TCR beta sequences reportedly predicted most subjects' HLA-A and HLA-B alleles accurately. A later analysis by the authors found several of the most significant clusters apparently linked to common viral pathogens.

Healthy bone marrow donors made up the donor group. Both 60 Vbeta primers and 13 Jbeta primers went into the PCR. The protocol was immunoSEQ multiplex PCR, while the TCRdb copy is restricted to in-frame clones and leaves out a portion. The sample shows about 160,000 clones, 75% to 85% of them seen only once. Germline assignment: CDR1 SNHLY and CDR2 FYNNEI. The CDR3 has 14 amino acids. Trimming at V came to 8 bases and at J to 1 base, leaving 5 bases not matched to a gene. Only a few counts were recorded for this clone. The antigen is not known. This receptor was obtained from a man aged 50 to 59 in good health and CMV-seropositive. This chain connects TRBV2 to TRBJ2-5; 9 bases agree with TRBD1. Material: PBMCs. CDR3 sequence: CASQGDRVQETQYF. The CDR3 DNA is TGTGCCAGCCAAGGGGACAGGGTCCAAGAGACCCAGTACTTC. Variable domain in full (rest from reference TRBV2 and TRBJ2-5): EPEVTQTPSHQVTQMGQEVILRCVPISNHLYFYWYRQILGQKVEFLVSFYNNEISEKSEIFDDQFSVERPDGSNFTLKIRSTKLEDSAMYFCASQGDRVQETQYFGPGTRLLVL.